This T cell receptor beta chain was documented in a study of TIL therapy for anti-PD-1-resistant metastatic lung cancer. Noted time point: pre-treatment sample, taken before nivolumab and TIL therapy. Tumor tissue came from excised metastases, mostly pleural nodules or supraclavicular lymph nodes. Germline lookup yields CDR1 SGHTA and CDR2 FQGNSA. This CDR3 is 18 amino acids long. The V gene end was trimmed by 5 bases and the J gene end by 2 bases; junction bases not matched to a gene: 15. Sequencing used immunoSEQ v3. Data came from immunoSEQ multiplex PCR; TCRdb stores just in-frame clones and leaves some out. The table has roughly 7,400 clones, roughly four fifths seen once.

The V call is TRBV7-2, the J call TRBJ1-2, with 9 bases fitting TRBD1. The sequence derives from a person aged 25-79 years with non-small cell lung cancer. The source was tumor tissue, collected at baseline. The CDR3 DNA reads as TGTGCCAGCAGCGCGCAGGGACAGGGCTTTGTCCTAAACTATGGCTACACCTTC. It encodes CASSAQGQGFVLNYGYTF. Variable domain in full (rest from reference TRBV7-2 and TRBJ1-2): GAGVSQSPSNKVTEKGKDVELRCDPISGHTALYWYRQSLGQGLEFLIYFQGNSAPDKSGLPSDRFSAERTGGSVSTLTIQRTQQEDSAVYLCASSAQGQGFVLNYGYTFGSGTRLTVV.